This TCR beta chain was retrieved from a study of cytomegalovirus exposure and HLA in healthy donors. A multiplex PCR was run with 60 Vbeta primers and 13 Jbeta primers. The assay was immunoSEQ multiplex PCR, and TCRdb's table has in-frame clones only and misses some. Altogether 160,000 or so clones are present, roughly 85% being singletons, with the ten largest covering 0.85%. Germline V CDR1 and CDR2: SEHNR, FQNEAQ (reference sequence). The V and J ends lost 7 bases and 8 bases respectively, with 20 bases between them. The CDR3 length is 15 residues. Everyone who donated was a healthy bone marrow donor.

The gene calls are TRBV7-9 and TRBJ1-4, with a tentative D call TRBD1 (5 bases). This TCR derives from a woman aged 25 to 39 in good health and CMV-seronegative. The sequencing input was PBMCs. The CDR3 DNA reads TGTGCCAGCAAATCCAACGGGGGGGAGCGCGAAAAACTGTTTTTT. It yields the protein CASKSNGGEREKLFF.